This T cell receptor beta chain was retrieved from a study of CD8 T cells in Susac syndrome. The RNA, roughly 0.5 to 1 ug, was put through reverse transcription using random hexamers. Amplification of TCR beta CDR3 spanned 54 Vbeta and 13 Jbeta via immunoSEQ multiplex PCR. Using its own MiXCR run on the immunoSEQ multiplex PCR reads, TCRdb lists one record per CDR3 protein. The sample comprises around 160,000 distinct CDR3 sequences, approximately 94% of which are singletons, and approximately 0.094% rests with the top ten. This CDR3 region has 14 residues. V lost 5 bases, J lost 0 bases, and 5 bases lay in between. This clonotype has more than one count but fewer than ten. Sequencing of TCR beta was performed on blood CD8+ and CD4+ T cells. Treatment-naive patients with stable or active relapsing-remitting disease were the multiple sclerosis controls. Negative isolation was used for CD8+ and CD4+ T cells, and FACS enrichment was applied to TEMRA cells.

The chain links TRBV12-3 or TRBV12-4 to TRBJ2-6, with D hard to call. Sample: CD4+ T cells from PBMCs. This clonotype originated in a human donor with multiple sclerosis. In nucleotides, the CDR3 is TGTGCCAGCAGTGTTAACTCTGGGGCCAACGTCCTGACTTTC. Encoded protein: CASSVNSGANVLTF.